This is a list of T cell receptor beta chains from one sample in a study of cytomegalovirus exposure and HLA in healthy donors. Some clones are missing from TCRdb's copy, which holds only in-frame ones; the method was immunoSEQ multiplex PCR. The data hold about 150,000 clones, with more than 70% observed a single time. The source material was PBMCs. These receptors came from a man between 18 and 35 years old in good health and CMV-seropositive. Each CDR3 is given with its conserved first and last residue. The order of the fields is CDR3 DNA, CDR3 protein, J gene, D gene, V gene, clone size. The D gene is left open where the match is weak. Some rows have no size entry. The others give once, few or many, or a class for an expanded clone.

DNA: TGTGCCAGCAGCCCCCAGGTCGGAAATGGCTACACCTTC; CDR3: CASSPQVGNGYTF; J: TRBJ1-2; D: .; V: TRBV6-5; size: .
DNA: TGTGCCAGCAGCTTCGGTGACAGGCGGAATGAGCAGTTCTTC; CDR3: CASSFGDRRNEQFF; J: TRBJ2-1; D: .; V: TRBV7-9; size: .
DNA: TGTGCCAGCAGTTTAGGAGCGGGCACAGATACGCAGTATTTT; CDR3: CASSLGAGTDTQYF; J: TRBJ2-3; D: .; V: TRBV27; size: .
DNA: TGTGCCAGCAGCCAGGACAGGGTCGACTACGAGCAGTACTTC; CDR3: CASSQDRVDYEQYF; J: TRBJ2-7; D: TRBD1; V: TRBV11-2; size: .
DNA: TGCGCCAGCAGCCCGGGACTAGCGGACACAGATACGCAGTATTTT; CDR3: CASSPGLADTDTQYF; J: TRBJ2-3; D: TRBD2; V: TRBV10-1; size: .
DNA: TGTGCCAGCAGCTTCCGGCGGGAGACCCCCTACAATGAGCAGTTCTTC; CDR3: CASSFRRETPYNEQFF; J: TRBJ2-1; D: TRBD2; V: TRBV11-1; size: .
DNA: TGTGCCAGCAGAAGAGGTAGGACCTACGAGCAGTACTTC; CDR3: CASRRGRTYEQYF; J: TRBJ2-7; D: .; V: TRBV28; size: .
DNA: TGTGCCAGCAGTCCCGGGACAGCAAGCAATCAGCCCCAGCATTTT; CDR3: CASSPGTASNQPQHF; J: TRBJ1-5; D: TRBD1; V: TRBV7-8; size: .
DNA: TGTGCCAGCAGCTTAGTAGGCGCGGGACGCCAGGGCTACGAGCAGTACTTC; CDR3: CASSLVGAGRQGYEQYF; J: TRBJ2-7; D: .; V: TRBV7-9; size: .
DNA: TGTGCCACCAGCAGGTTAGCATTCGCGAACACCGGGGAGCTGTTTTTT; CDR3: CATSRLAFANTGELFF; J: TRBJ2-2; D: .; V: TRBV15; size: .
DNA: TGTGCCAGCAGTTACCTGGACAGGGAGAGGGAAGCTTTCTTT; CDR3: CASSYLDREREAFF; J: TRBJ1-1; D: TRBD1; V: TRBV6-6; size: few
DNA: TGTGCCAGCAGCTTTGGACAGATAGACTATGGCTACACCTTC; CDR3: CASSFGQIDYGYTF; J: TRBJ1-2; D: .; V: TRBV7-9; size: .
DNA: TGTGCCAACAGTTTACGGGGGGGCGACTACACTGAAGCTTTCTTT; CDR3: CANSLRGGDYTEAFF; J: TRBJ1-1; D: .; V: TRBV27; size: .
DNA: TGTGCCAGCAGCTTAGAGCAGGCAGGGCGAGAGACCCAGTACTTC; CDR3: CASSLEQAGRETQYF; J: TRBJ2-5; D: .; V: TRBV7-8; size: .
DNA: TGTGCCAGCACGTCGGTGTTTGAGCAGTTCTTC; CDR3: CASTSVFEQFF; J: TRBJ2-1; D: .; V: TRBV28; size: .
DNA: TGTGCCAGCAGCCAAGATTTTCAGGGGGGACAGCCCCAGCATTTT; CDR3: CASSQDFQGGQPQHF; J: TRBJ1-5; D: TRBD1; V: TRBV4-2; size: .
DNA: TGTGCCAGCAGCTCCCGGACAGGGTCCACCGGGGAGCTGTTTTTT; CDR3: CASSSRTGSTGELFF; J: TRBJ2-2; D: TRBD1; V: TRBV11-2; size: .
DNA: TGCAGCATGGGACTTCAAGACAATGAGCAGTTCTTC; CDR3: CSMGLQDNEQFF; J: TRBJ2-1; D: .; V: TRBV29-1; size: .
DNA: TGTGCCAGCAGCCGGGACAGGGGACGATCCGCTGAAGCTTTCTTT; CDR3: CASSRDRGRSAEAFF; J: TRBJ1-1; D: TRBD1; V: TRBV9; size: .
DNA: TGTGCCAGCAGTCCATGGACTAGCGGGAGGGGAGATACGCAGTATTTT; CDR3: CASSPWTSGRGDTQYF; J: TRBJ2-3; D: TRBD2; V: TRBV27; size: .
DNA: TGTGCCAGTAGCCCGGGACTAGCCCCGGGAAGGGCCTACGAGCAGTACTTC; CDR3: CASSPGLAPGRAYEQYF; J: TRBJ2-7; D: TRBD2; V: TRBV19; size: .
DNA: TGTGCCAGTAGTACCAGGGGAAGAGGCGGGGAGCTGTTTTTT; CDR3: CASSTRGRGGELFF; J: TRBJ2-2; D: .; V: TRBV19; size: .
DNA: TGCGCCAGCTTAGGGCTAGCGGGAACAAATGAGCAGTTCTTC; CDR3: CASLGLAGTNEQFF; J: TRBJ2-1; D: TRBD2; V: TRBV10-2; size: once
DNA: TGTGCCAGCAGCACCGTAAGGGGACTAGTATATGACGAGCAGTTCTTC; CDR3: CASSTVRGLVYDEQFF; J: TRBJ2-1; D: TRBD2; V: TRBV7-9; size: few
DNA: TGTGCCACTCAGAAGAGGACAGGGGACGAAAAACTGTTTTTT; CDR3: CATQKRTGDEKLFF; J: TRBJ1-4; D: TRBD1; V: TRBV2; size: .
DNA: TGTGCCAGCAGTCCATCCCTCCCCGGGGAACAAGAGACCCAGTACTTC; CDR3: CASSPSLPGEQETQYF; J: TRBJ2-5; D: .; V: TRBV28; size: .
DNA: TGTGCCAGCAGCTTTGGTCAGGCTAACTATGGCTACACCTTC; CDR3: CASSFGQANYGYTF; J: TRBJ1-2; D: .; V: TRBV5-8; size: .
DNA: TGTGCCTGGAGTGTATGGTCTACCAGACTATCGGCCTACAATGAGCAGTTCTTC; CDR3: CAWSVWSTRLSAYNEQFF; J: TRBJ2-1; D: .; V: TRBV30; size: .
DNA: TGTGCCAGTAGTACTACAGCGGGAGGAGCGACAGATACGCAGTATTTT; CDR3: CASSTTAGGATDTQYF; J: TRBJ2-3; D: TRBD2; V: TRBV19; size: .
DNA: TGTGCCAGCAGTCCGAGGACAGGGGCAGGCGGGCAGTACTTC; CDR3: CASSPRTGAGGQYF; J: TRBJ2-7; D: TRBD1; V: TRBV6-5; size: few
DNA: TGTGCCAGCAGTCCCCTTTTGGGTTCTGCGGGAGCCTACGAGCAGTACTTC; CDR3: CASSPLLGSAGAYEQYF; J: TRBJ2-7; D: TRBD2; V: TRBV27; size: .
DNA: TGTGCCAGTACTATAGGGGCGAGAGGGGCTTTCTTT; CDR3: CASTIGARGAFF; J: TRBJ1-1; D: .; V: TRBV19; size: .
DNA: TGTGCCACCACCGGGGGGCGGGACGTCCTGACTTTC; CDR3: CATTGGRDVLTF; J: TRBJ2-6; D: .; V: TRBV6-1; size: .
DNA: TGTGCCTGGAGTACCGGGACAGCTAGCAATCAGCCCCAGCATTTT; CDR3: CAWSTGTASNQPQHF; J: TRBJ1-5; D: TRBD1; V: TRBV30; size: few
DNA: TGTGCCAGCAGCCGGCGGGTTCCCTCCTACGAGCAGTACTTC; CDR3: CASSRRVPSYEQYF; J: TRBJ2-7; D: .; V: TRBV5-4; size: few
DNA: TGTGCCACCAGCAGAGTCGGACTTAGGTACGAGCAGTACTTC; CDR3: CATSRVGLRYEQYF; J: TRBJ2-7; D: .; V: TRBV15; size: .
DNA: TGCGCCAGCAGCTTGGTCGCCCTAGCGGTAGGCACCGGGGAGCTGTTTTTT; CDR3: CASSLVALAVGTGELFF; J: TRBJ2-2; D: TRBD2; V: TRBV5-1; size: .
DNA: TGTGCCACCAGCAGAGAAGGGGGTTTCGAGCAGTACTTC; CDR3: CATSREGGFEQYF; J: TRBJ2-7; D: .; V: TRBV15; size: few
DNA: TGTGCCAGCAGTTTGCTCCCCCCGGTGGGAGCCCGCACAGATACGCAGTATTTT; CDR3: CASSLLPPVGARTDTQYF; J: TRBJ2-3; D: .; V: TRBV27; size: .
DNA: TGTGCCAGCAGCTTAAGGGGCGGGAACGATCACAATGAGCAGTTCTTC; CDR3: CASSLRGGNDHNEQFF; J: TRBJ2-1; D: .; V: TRBV7-3; size: .
DNA: TGTGCCAGCAGCTCCGTTCAGGGGGCTTTCGCGGATACGCAGTATTTT; CDR3: CASSSVQGAFADTQYF; J: TRBJ2-3; D: TRBD1; V: TRBV7-6; size: .
DNA: TGTGCCAGCAGGAAGACAGGGGATGCCTACGAGCAGTACTTC; CDR3: CASRKTGDAYEQYF; J: TRBJ2-7; D: TRBD1; V: TRBV25-1; size: once
DNA: TGTGCCAGCAGCTTAGGGGCGGGATCGGGCTACGAGCAGTACTTC; CDR3: CASSLGAGSGYEQYF; J: TRBJ2-7; D: .; V: TRBV7-3; size: once
DNA: TGTGCCAGCACCAGGCCTGGAGGACAGTGGAACAATGAGCAGTTCTTC; CDR3: CASTRPGGQWNNEQFF; J: TRBJ2-1; D: .; V: TRBV28; size: .
DNA: TGTGCCAGCAGTGAGGCAGGGACTGAAGCTTTCTTT; CDR3: CASSEAGTEAFF; J: TRBJ1-1; D: .; V: TRBV2; size: few
DNA: TGTGCCAGCATTGATGGCGGGAGGGCCTTTTACGAGCAGTACTTC; CDR3: CASIDGGRAFYEQYF; J: TRBJ2-7; D: TRBD2; V: TRBV6-6; size: .
DNA: TGTGCCACAGCGGGACTAGCGGGTAGCTCCTACGAGCAGTACTTC; CDR3: CATAGLAGSSYEQYF; J: TRBJ2-7; D: TRBD2; V: TRBV19; size: .
DNA: TGTGCCAGCTCAACCGGGAACCAAGAGACCCAGTACTTC; CDR3: CASSTGNQETQYF; J: TRBJ2-5; D: .; V: TRBV18; size: .
DNA: TGCGCCAGCAGCTTGGTCGGGACTGGGGTTGAAAAACTGTTTTTT; CDR3: CASSLVGTGVEKLFF; J: TRBJ1-4; D: .; V: TRBV5-1; size: .
DNA: TGCGCCAGCAGCGTTACAGGGGGCGCATCTTCCTACGAGCAGTACTTC; CDR3: CASSVTGGASSYEQYF; J: TRBJ2-7; D: TRBD1; V: TRBV5-1; size: .
DNA: TGTGCCTGGAGTGAAGGTTGGGCTAAGCAGTTCTTC; CDR3: CAWSEGWAKQFF; J: TRBJ2-1; D: .; V: TRBV30; size: few